Listed below are T cell receptor beta chains from one sample, sequenced in a study of control samples from healthy donors and cancer patients. Only in-frame clones appear in the TCRdb table, and some are missing; sequencing was by immunoSEQ multiplex PCR. The sample lists some 120,000 clones; nearly 95% were seen once. The sequenced sample was blood. All receptors come from a man between 25 and 39 years old in good health. Each CDR3 is given with its conserved first and last residue. D genes are given only for firm matches. The size field is filled for only some rows; it gives once, few, many or a size class.

J gene,clone size,V gene,D gene,CDR3 protein,CDR3 DNA
TRBJ2-1,NA,TRBV27,NA,CASSLYRLEDEQFF,TGTGCCAGCAGTTTATATAGACTAGAAGATGAGCAGTTCTTC
TRBJ1-6,NA,TRBV2,NA,CASLPWGESPLHF,TGTGCCAGCCTTCCGTGGGGAGAGTCACCCCTCCACTTT
TRBJ1-1,NA,TRBV5-1,NA,CASSLSQGRGTEAFF,TGCGCCAGCAGCTTGAGCCAGGGGCGGGGAACTGAAGCTTTCTTT
TRBJ2-3,once,TRBV27,TRBD1,CASSWGRGQDTQYF,TGTGCCAGCAGTTGGGGCAGGGGGCAAGATACGCAGTATTTT
TRBJ1-1,NA,TRBV15,NA,CATSRVQGNTEAFF,TGTGCCACCAGCAGAGTACAGGGGAACACTGAAGCTTTCTTT
TRBJ1-1,NA,TRBV7-9,TRBD1,CASSLNRGGFNTEAFF,TGTGCCAGCAGCTTAAACAGGGGGGGATTTAACACTGAAGCTTTCTTT
TRBJ2-3,NA,TRBV3-1/TRBV3-2,TRBD1,CASSPGQGLNTDTQYF,TGTGCCAGCAGCCCGGGACAGGGACTGAACACAGATACGCAGTATTTT
TRBJ1-1,NA,TRBV5-4,NA,CASSGGGGFTEAFF,TGTGCCAGCAGCGGAGGGGGGGGGTTCACTGAAGCTTTCTTT
TRBJ2-5,NA,TRBV13,NA,CASSAGPSKRAPPGETQYF,TGTGCCAGCAGCGCCGGGCCCTCTAAGCGGGCCCCGCCAGGAGAGACCCAGTACTTC
TRBJ1-1,NA,TRBV19,NA,CASIGTGRGGAFF,TGTGCCAGTATAGGAACAGGGAGAGGGGGAGCTTTCTTT
TRBJ2-2,once,TRBV7-9,TRBD2,CASSLEFAGGTGELFF,TGTGCCAGCAGCTTAGAATTCGCGGGGGGAACCGGGGAGCTGTTTTTT
TRBJ2-2,NA,TRBV2,TRBD1,CASSLLTTGGNTGELFF,TGTGCCAGCAGCCTACTTACGACAGGGGGAAACACCGGGGAGCTGTTTTTT
TRBJ1-1,NA,TRBV6-5,TRBD1,CASSYTGTVLTEAFF,TGTGCCAGCAGCTACACCGGGACAGTACTCACTGAAGCTTTCTTT
TRBJ1-6,NA,TRBV2,NA,CASMVTGKHSPLHF,TGTGCCAGCATGGTAACAGGGAAGCATTCACCCCTCCACTTT
TRBJ1-5,NA,TRBV12-3/TRBV12-4,NA,CASTWGGIQPQHF,TGTGCCAGCACCTGGGGGGGTATCCAGCCCCAGCATTTT
TRBJ1-5,NA,TRBV24-1,NA,CATSDSGVGNQPQHF,TGTGCCACCAGTGATTCTGGGGTAGGGAATCAGCCCCAGCATTTT
TRBJ2-7,once,TRBV6-5,NA,CASPQGYEQYF,TGTGCCAGCCCCCAGGGTTACGAGCAGTACTTC
TRBJ1-1,NA,TRBV7-9,NA,CASSLVQGDTEAFF,TGTGCCAGCAGCTTAGTTCAGGGCGACACTGAAGCTTTCTTT
TRBJ1-3,NA,TRBV18,NA,CASSSGRGRNTIYF,TGTGCCAGCTCATCGGGACGTGGAAGAAACACCATATATTTT
TRBJ2-1,NA,TRBV9,NA,CASSPGTYNEQFF,TGTGCCAGCAGCCCGGGAACCTACAATGAGCAGTTCTTC
TRBJ2-2,once,TRBV6-1,NA,CASGVGNTGELFF,TGTGCCAGCGGGGTCGGGAACACCGGGGAGCTGTTTTTT
TRBJ1-1,NA,TRBV9,NA,CASSVVLGSGTEAFF,TGTGCCAGCAGCGTAGTACTAGGGTCGGGCACTGAAGCTTTCTTT
TRBJ2-2,NA,TRBV4-2,TRBD2,CASSSRGGAPGELFF,TGTGCCAGCAGCTCCCGCGGGGGGGCCCCCGGGGAGCTGTTTTTT
TRBJ2-7,NA,TRBV6-6,TRBD1,CASSYGTGIYEQYF,TGTGCCAGCAGTTATGGGACAGGGATCTACGAGCAGTACTTC
TRBJ2-2,NA,TRBV10-2,NA,CASSPGHGELFF,TGCGCCAGCAGCCCAGGGCACGGGGAGCTGTTTTTT
TRBJ1-5,NA,TRBV19,TRBD1,CASREGQGNNQPQHF,TGTGCCAGTAGGGAGGGACAGGGTAACAATCAGCCCCAGCATTTT
TRBJ1-2,NA,TRBV29-1,TRBD1,CSAELWGTGFGGYTF,TGCAGCGCTGAACTTTGGGGGACAGGGTTCGGCGGCTACACCTTC
TRBJ1-2,NA,TRBV28,NA,CASTGQSYVYTF,TGTGCCAGCACCGGACAGAGCTATGTCTACACCTTC
TRBJ2-1,once,TRBV10-3,NA,CAISWANEQFF,TGTGCCATCAGTTGGGCGAATGAGCAGTTCTTC
TRBJ1-5,NA,TRBV27,NA,CASSPDRGNQPQHF,TGTGCCAGCAGTCCGGACAGAGGCAATCAGCCCCAGCATTTT
TRBJ1-2,NA,TRBV7-9,NA,CASSLAANYGYTF,TGTGCCAGCAGCTTAGCAGCTAACTATGGCTACACCTTC
TRBJ1-1,NA,TRBV6-2/TRBV6-3,NA,CASSYLSGDGFRMNTEAFF,TGTGCCAGCAGTTACCTCAGTGGGGACGGATTTAGAATGAACACTGAAGCTTTCTTT
TRBJ1-1,once,TRBV10-2,NA,CASRGNTEAFF,TGCGCCAGCAGAGGGAACACTGAAGCTTTCTTT
TRBJ2-3,NA,TRBV15,TRBD1,CATSTKGQGFDTQYF,TGTGCCACCAGCACAAAGGGACAGGGGTTCGATACGCAGTATTTT
TRBJ2-2,NA,TRBV29-1,TRBD1,CSALKDRVDTGELFF,TGCAGCGCTTTGAAGGACAGGGTGGACACCGGGGAGCTGTTTTTT
TRBJ2-3,NA,TRBV19,TRBD2,CASSLSGARTDTQYF,TGTGCCTCCTCGCTTAGCGGGGCCCGCACAGATACGCAGTATTTT
TRBJ1-4,NA,TRBV6-1,NA,CASSDHNEKLFF,TGTGCCAGCAGTGACCACAATGAAAAACTGTTTTTT
TRBJ2-1,NA,TRBV5-1,NA,CASSSGTPWENEQFF,TGCGCCAGCAGTTCCGGGACCCCATGGGAGAATGAGCAGTTCTTC
TRBJ1-2,NA,TRBV5-1,NA,CASTDSSYGYTF,TGCGCCAGCACGGACAGTTCCTATGGCTACACCTTC
TRBJ2-1,NA,TRBV5-1,NA,CASSTGATSSYNEQFF,TGCGCCAGCAGCACGGGGGCCACCAGCTCCTACAATGAGCAGTTCTTC
TRBJ1-1,NA,TRBV7-9,NA,CASSLVLAPENTEAFF,TGTGCCAGCAGCTTAGTTTTGGCGCCAGAGAACACTGAAGCTTTCTTT
TRBJ2-1,NA,TRBV6-6,TRBD1,CASRPTDRGVEFF,TGTGCCAGCAGACCGACCGACAGGGGCGTGGAGTTCTTC
TRBJ1-4,NA,TRBV16,NA,CASSQSERDSNEKLFF,TGTGCCAGCAGCCAATCGGAGAGGGATTCAAATGAAAAACTGTTTTTT
TRBJ1-5,NA,TRBV19,NA,CATHPARGQRQPQHF,TGTGCCACCCACCCCGCCCGGGGACAAAGGCAGCCCCAGCATTTT
TRBJ1-1,NA,TRBV5-6,TRBD1,CASSSQGADTEAFF,TGTGCCAGCAGCTCCCAGGGGGCCGACACTGAAGCTTTCTTT
TRBJ2-2,NA,TRBV27,NA,CASSSYRTGELFF,TGTGCCAGCAGTTCATACAGAACCGGGGAGCTGTTTTTT
TRBJ2-1,NA,TRBV7-8,TRBD2,CASSPGGALFYARDYNEQFF,TGTGCCAGCAGCCCGGGAGGGGCCCTGTTTTATGCCAGGGACTACAATGAGCAGTTCTTC
TRBJ2-5,NA,TRBV5-1,NA,CASSLAVTGGETQYF,TGCGCCAGCAGCTTGGCTGTGACAGGAGGAGAGACCCAGTACTTC
TRBJ2-2,NA,TRBV19,TRBD2,CASSPSGLTVFF,TGTGCCAGTAGTCCTAGCGGGCTAACGGTGTTTTTT
TRBJ1-1,NA,TRBV5-6,NA,CASIADTEAFF,TGTGCCAGCATCGCTGACACTGAAGCTTTCTTT
TRBJ1-5,once,TRBV24-1,TRBD1,CATSDTDRGWNQPQHF,TGTGCCACCAGTGACACGGACAGGGGGTGGAATCAGCCCCAGCATTTT
TRBJ1-2,NA,TRBV7-9,TRBD1,CASSFGTGGDGYTF,TGTGCCAGCAGCTTCGGGACAGGCGGAGATGGCTACACCTTC
TRBJ1-4,NA,TRBV14,NA,CASSQVQNRELEKLFF,TGTGCCAGCAGCCAAGTTCAAAACCGGGAGCTTGAAAAACTGTTTTTT